This T cell receptor beta chain was sequenced in a study of shared T cell receptors in the human thymus. This clone was seen a few times. The data were produced by immunoSEQ multiplex PCR, yet TCRdb's version contains in-frame clones alone and is incomplete. The data contain 700,000 or so clones, approximately 85% of them singletons. The same sample was also studied in work on human thymus T cells. That source reports: Healthy Finnish infants undergoing corrective surgery for congenital heart defects provided the donor material. Thymic material originated from resections removed in the course of corrective heart surgery. Thymic as well as blood repertoires seemed to favor certain V and J genes unevenly.

The clonotype was recovered from a girl in the first two years of life with a congenital heart defect. The sample comprised thymocytes.

The CDR3 reads CASSQRQGNYGYTF. CDR3 bases: TGTGCCAGCAGCCAAAGACAGGGGAACTATGGCTACACCTTC. The V gene is TRBV14, the J gene TRBJ1-2, with 8 bases fitting TRBD1. Unmatched junction bases numbered 1, after V lost 2 bases and J lost 2 bases. Germline CDR1 is SGHDN and CDR2 is FVKESK. The CDR3 consists of 14 residues.